The T cell receptor beta chain described here comes from a study of response to subunit inactivated influenza vaccine. General study points: Seasonal influenza vaccination, on each occasion, was suggested by the authors to recruit few new T cells.

One entry per CDR3 protein, called by TCRdb with MiXCR from the RT-PCR reads. The table has fewer than 800,000 distinct CDR3 sequences, roughly 14% seen once; the top ten hold around a tenth. Comment on this clonotype: Antigen specificity is unknown.

Trimming took 2 bases from V and 4 from J; bases not matched to a gene: 14. The germline V gene has CDR1 LGHNA and CDR2 YNFKEQ. The CDR3 consists of 18 residues. This TCR was recovered from a man aged 45-65 years who received an inactivated influenza vaccine. Sequenced here: PBMCs from blood, sampled roughly 12 days after vaccination. The rearrangement uses TRBV4-2 and TRBJ2-3, with TRBD2 identical over 8 bases. This chain's CDR3 is CASSQTGQRGLSPDTQYF. The CDR3 coding sequence is TGTGCCAGCAGCCAAACAGGGCAGCGGGGGTTGTCCCCAGATACGCAGTATTTT.